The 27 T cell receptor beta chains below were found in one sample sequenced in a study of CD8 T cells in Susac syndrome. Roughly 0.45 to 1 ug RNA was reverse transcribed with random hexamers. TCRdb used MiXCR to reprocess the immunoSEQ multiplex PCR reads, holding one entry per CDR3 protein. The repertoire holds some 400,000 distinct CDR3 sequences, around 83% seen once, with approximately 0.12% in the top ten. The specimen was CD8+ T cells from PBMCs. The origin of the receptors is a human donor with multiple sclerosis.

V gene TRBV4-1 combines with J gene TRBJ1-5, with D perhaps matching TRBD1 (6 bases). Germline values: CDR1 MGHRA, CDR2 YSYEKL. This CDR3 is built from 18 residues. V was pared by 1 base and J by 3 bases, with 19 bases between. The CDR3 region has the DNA TGCGCCAGCAGCCAAGGCCCCCCAGGGGTAAACATCAATCAGCCCCAGCATTTT. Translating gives CASSQGPPGVNINQPQHF.

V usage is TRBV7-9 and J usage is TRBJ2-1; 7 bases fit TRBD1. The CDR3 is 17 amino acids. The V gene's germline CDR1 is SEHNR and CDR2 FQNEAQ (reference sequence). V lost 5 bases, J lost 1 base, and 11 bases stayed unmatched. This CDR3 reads CASSRRSRDRSYNEQFF. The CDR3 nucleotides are TGTGCCAGCAGCAGACGAAGCCGGGACAGATCCTACAATGAGCAGTTCTTC.

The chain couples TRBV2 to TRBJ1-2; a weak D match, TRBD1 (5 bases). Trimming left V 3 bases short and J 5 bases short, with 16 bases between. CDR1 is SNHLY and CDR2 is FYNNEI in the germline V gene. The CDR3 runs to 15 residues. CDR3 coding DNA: TGTGCCAGCAGTGATCCCAGACAGACGTCGTATGGCTACACCTTC. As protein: CASSDPRQTSYGYTF.

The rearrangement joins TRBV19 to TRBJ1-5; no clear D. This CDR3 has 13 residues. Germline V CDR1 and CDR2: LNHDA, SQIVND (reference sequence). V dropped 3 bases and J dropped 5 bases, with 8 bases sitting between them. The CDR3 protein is CASSITPHQPQHF. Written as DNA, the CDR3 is TGTGCCAGTAGTATTACCCCCCATCAGCCCCAGCATTTT.

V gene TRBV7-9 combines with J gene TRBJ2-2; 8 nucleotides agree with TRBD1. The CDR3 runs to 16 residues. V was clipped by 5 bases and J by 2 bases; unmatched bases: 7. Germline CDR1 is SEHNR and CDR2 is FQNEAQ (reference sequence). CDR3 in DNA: TGTGCCAGCAGCCATTCCGGGACAGGCAACACCGGGGAGCTGTTTTTT. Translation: CASSHSGTGNTGELFF.

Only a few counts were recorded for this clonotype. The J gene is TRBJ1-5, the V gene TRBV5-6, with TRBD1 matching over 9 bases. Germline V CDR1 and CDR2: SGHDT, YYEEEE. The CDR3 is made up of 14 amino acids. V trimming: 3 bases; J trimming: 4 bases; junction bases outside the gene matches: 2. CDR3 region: CASSSGQGNQPQHF. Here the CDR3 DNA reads TGTGCCAGCAGCTCCGGACAGGGGAATCAGCCCCAGCATTTT.

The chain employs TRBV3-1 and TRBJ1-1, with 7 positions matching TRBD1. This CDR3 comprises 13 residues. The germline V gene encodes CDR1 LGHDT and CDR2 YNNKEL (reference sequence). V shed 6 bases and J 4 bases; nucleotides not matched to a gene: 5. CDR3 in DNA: TGTGCCAGCAGGGAACAGGGGTCCACTGAAGCTTTCTTT. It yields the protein CASREQGSTEAFF.

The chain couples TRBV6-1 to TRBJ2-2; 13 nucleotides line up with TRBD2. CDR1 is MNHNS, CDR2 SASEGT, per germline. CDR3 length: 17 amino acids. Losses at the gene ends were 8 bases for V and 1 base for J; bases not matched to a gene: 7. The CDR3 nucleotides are TGTGCCAGCGGCCGGACTAGCGGGGGCGAGAACACCGGGGAGCTGTTTTTT. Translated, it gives CASGRTSGGENTGELFF.

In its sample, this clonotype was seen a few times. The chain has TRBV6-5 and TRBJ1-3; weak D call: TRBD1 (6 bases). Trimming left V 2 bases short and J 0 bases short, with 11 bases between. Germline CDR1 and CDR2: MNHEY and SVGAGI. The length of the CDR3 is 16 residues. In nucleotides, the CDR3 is TGTGCCAGCAGTTACACGACAGGCGACTCTGGAAACACCATATATTTT. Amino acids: CASSYTTGDSGNTIYF.

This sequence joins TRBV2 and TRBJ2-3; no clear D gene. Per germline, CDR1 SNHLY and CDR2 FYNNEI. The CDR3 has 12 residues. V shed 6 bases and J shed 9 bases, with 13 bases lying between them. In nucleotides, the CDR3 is TGTGCCAGCAGCGGAGTCATAGGGACGCAGTATTTT. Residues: CASSGVIGTQYF. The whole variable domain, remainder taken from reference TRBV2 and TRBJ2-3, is EPEVTQTPSHQVTQMGQEVILRCVPISNHLYFYWYRQILGQKVEFLVSFYNNEISEKSEIFDDQFSVERPDGSNFTLKIRSTKLEDSAMYFCASSGVIGTQYFGPGTRLTVL.

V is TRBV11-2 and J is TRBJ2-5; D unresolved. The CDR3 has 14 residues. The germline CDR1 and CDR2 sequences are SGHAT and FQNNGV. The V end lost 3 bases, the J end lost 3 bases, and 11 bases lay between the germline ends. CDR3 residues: CASSLDVLEETQYF. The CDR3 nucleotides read TGTGCCAGCAGCTTGGACGTTCTGGAAGAGACCCAGTACTTC.

CDR3 in amino acids: CASSQVQLEGGTEAFF. Here the CDR3 DNA reads TGCGCCAGCAGCCAAGTTCAGTTGGAAGGGGGGACTGAAGCTTTCTTT. The chain couples TRBV4-1 to TRBJ1-1; tentatively, D is TRBD1 (6 bases). Trimming cost V 1 base and J 5 bases, with 17 bases left between them. There are 16 residues in the CDR3. CDR1 MGHRA and CDR2 YSYEKL come from the germline V gene.

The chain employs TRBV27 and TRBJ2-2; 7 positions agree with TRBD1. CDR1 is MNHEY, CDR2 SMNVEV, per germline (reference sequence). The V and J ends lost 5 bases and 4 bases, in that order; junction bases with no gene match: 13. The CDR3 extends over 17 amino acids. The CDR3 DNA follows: TGTGCCAGCAGTAAACCCACAGGGGCCTGGGGCACCGGGGAGCTGTTTTTT. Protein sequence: CASSKPTGAWGTGELFF.

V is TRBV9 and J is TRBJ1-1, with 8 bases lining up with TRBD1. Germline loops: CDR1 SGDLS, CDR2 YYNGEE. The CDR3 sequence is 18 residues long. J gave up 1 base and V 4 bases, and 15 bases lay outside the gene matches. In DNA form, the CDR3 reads TGTGCCAGCAGCCACTCCCCGGACAGGGAAGATCGGAACACTGAAGCTTTCTTT. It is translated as CASSHSPDREDRNTEAFF.

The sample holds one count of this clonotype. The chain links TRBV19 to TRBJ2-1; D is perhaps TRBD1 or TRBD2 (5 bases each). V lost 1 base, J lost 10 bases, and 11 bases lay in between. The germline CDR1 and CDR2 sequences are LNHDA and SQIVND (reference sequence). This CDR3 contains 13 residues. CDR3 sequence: CASSIGDWGEQFF. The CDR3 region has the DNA TGTGCCAGTAGTATAGGAGATTGGGGGGAGCAGTTCTTC. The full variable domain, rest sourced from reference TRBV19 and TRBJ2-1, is DGGITQSPKYLFRKEGQNVTLSCEQNLNHDAMYWYRQDPGQGLRLIYYSQIVNDFQKGDIAEGYSVSREKKESFPLTVTSAQKNPTAFYLCASSIGDWGEQFFGPGTRLTVL.

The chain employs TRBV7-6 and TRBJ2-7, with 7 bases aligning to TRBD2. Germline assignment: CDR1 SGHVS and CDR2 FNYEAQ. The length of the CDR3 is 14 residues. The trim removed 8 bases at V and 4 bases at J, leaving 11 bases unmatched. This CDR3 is CASHRRGERYEQYF. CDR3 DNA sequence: TGTGCCAGCCACCGCCGGGGGGAGAGGTACGAGCAGTACTTC.

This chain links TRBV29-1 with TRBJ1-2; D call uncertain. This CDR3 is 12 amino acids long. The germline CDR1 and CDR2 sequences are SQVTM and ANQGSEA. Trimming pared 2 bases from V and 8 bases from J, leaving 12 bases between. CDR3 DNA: TGCAGCGTTGAACGAGGCATCGGGGGCTACACCTTC. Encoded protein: CSVERGIGGYTF.

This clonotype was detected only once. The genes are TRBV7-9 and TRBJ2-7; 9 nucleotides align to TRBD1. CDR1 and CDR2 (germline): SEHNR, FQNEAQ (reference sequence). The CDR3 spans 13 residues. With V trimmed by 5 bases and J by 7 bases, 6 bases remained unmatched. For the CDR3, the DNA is TGTGCCAGCAGCGCGGGGACAGGGCTAGAGCAGTACTTC. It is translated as CASSAGTGLEQYF.

This CDR3 reads CASSRTAPYEQYF. Written as DNA, the CDR3 is TGTGCCAGCTCTCGGACAGCCCCCTACGAGCAGTACTTC. This rearrangement joins TRBV18 to TRBJ2-7, with a possible D match to TRBD1 (6 bases). The CDR3 has 13 amino acids. V was shortened by 6 bases and J by 2 bases, with 11 bases between the two germline ends. Germline CDR1 reads KGHSH; CDR2 reads LQKENI.

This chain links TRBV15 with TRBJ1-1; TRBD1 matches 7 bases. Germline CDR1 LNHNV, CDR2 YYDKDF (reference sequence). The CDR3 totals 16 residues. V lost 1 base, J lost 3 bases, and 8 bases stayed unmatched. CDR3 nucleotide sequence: TGTGCCACCAGCAGAGGTCGGACAGGAAGGGACACTGAAGCTTTCTTT. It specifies CATSRGRTGRDTEAFF.

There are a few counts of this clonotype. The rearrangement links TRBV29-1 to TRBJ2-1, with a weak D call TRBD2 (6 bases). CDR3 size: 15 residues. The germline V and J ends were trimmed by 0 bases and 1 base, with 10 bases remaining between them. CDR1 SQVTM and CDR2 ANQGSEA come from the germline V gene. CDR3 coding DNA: TGCAGCGTTGAAGATCGGGGGAATTCCTACAATGAGCAGTTCTTC. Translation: CSVEDRGNSYNEQFF.

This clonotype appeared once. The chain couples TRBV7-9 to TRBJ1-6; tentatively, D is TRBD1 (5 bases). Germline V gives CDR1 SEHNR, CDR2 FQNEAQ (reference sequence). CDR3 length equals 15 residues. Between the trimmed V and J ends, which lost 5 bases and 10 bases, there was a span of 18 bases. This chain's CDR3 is CASSQSAGLTSPLHF. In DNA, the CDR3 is TGTGCCAGCAGCCAAAGCGCAGGGCTAACCTCACCCCTCCACTTT. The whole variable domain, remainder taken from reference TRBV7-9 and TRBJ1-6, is DTGVSQNPRHKITKRGQNVTFRCDPISEHNRLYWYRQTLGQGPEFLTYFQNEAQLEKSRLLSDRFSAERPKGSFSTLEIQRTEQGDSAMYLCASSQSAGLTSPLHFGNGTRLTVT.

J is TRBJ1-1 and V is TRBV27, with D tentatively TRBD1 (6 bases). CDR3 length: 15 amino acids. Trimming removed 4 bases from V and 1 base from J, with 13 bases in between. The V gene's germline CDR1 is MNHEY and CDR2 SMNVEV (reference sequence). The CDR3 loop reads CASSSLTTGNTEAFF. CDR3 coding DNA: TGTGCCAGCAGTTCCCTCACGACAGGGAACACTGAAGCTTTCTTT.

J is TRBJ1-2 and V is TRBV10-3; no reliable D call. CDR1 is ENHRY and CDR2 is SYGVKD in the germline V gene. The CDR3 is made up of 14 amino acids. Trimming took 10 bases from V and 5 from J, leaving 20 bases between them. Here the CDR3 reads CATRKEAGEYGYTF. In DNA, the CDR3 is TGTGCCACCCGTAAGGAGGCCGGGGAGTATGGCTACACCTTC.

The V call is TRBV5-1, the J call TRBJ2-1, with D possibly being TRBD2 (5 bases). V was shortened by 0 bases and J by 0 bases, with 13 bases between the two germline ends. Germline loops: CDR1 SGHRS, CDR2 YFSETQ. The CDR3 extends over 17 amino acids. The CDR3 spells CASSLGPGLSSYNEQFF. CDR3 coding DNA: TGCGCCAGCAGCTTGGGGCCCGGACTGAGCTCCTACAATGAGCAGTTCTTC. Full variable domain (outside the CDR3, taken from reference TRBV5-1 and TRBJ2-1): KAGVTQTPRYLIKTRGQQVTLSCSPISGHRSVSWYQQTPGQGLQFLFEYFSETQRNKGNFPGRFSGRQFSNSRSEMNVSTLELGDSALYLCASSLGPGLSSYNEQFFGPGTRLTVL.

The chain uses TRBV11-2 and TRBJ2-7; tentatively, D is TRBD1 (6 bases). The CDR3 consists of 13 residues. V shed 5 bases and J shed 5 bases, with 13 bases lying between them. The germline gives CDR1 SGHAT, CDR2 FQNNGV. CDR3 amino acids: CASSLQQGDEQYF. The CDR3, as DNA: TGTGCCAGCAGCCTACAACAGGGTGACGAGCAGTACTTC.

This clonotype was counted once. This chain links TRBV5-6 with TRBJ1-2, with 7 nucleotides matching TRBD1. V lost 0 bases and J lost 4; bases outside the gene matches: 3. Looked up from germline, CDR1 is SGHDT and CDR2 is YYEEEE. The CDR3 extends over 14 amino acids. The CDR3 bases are TGTGCCAGCAGCTTGGCCAGGGGGATCTATGGCTACACCTTC. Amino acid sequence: CASSLARGIYGYTF.